This TCR beta chain emerged from a study of blood T cells in healthy people across ages. Concerning this clonotype itself: Its antigen is currently unknown.

A second PCR of roughly 7 to 11 cycles used a sample-barcoded 5' primer and a J-beta primer mix. A 12-random-nucleotide template-switch adaptor tagged each cDNA molecule. TCRdb reanalysed the 5' RACE reads using MiXCR and keeps one entry per CDR3 protein. The data show approximately 880,000 distinct CDR3 sequences, roughly 52% seen once. The study, taken as a whole, reports: What prevented conclusive comparison of naive and antigen-experienced cells was that PBMCs were unsorted.

Germline CDR1 SEHNR, CDR2 FQNEAQ (reference sequence). This CDR3 region has 14 residues. The V end was cut by 3 bases, the J end by 0 bases, with 8 bases between. What was sequenced was blood. The gene calls are TRBV7-9 and TRBJ2-5; weak D call: TRBD1 (5 bases). The clonotype comes from a man under 40 in good health. The CDR3: CASSFLTDQETQYF. CDR3 coding DNA: TGTGCCAGCAGCTTCCTGACAGACCAAGAGACCCAGTACTTC.